What follows are 14 T cell receptor beta chains derived from one specimen sequenced in a study of T-cell memory formation after mild COVID-19. Each CDR3 protein gets one entry after TCRdb re-called the 5' RACE reads with MiXCR. Counted here are about 340,000 distinct CDR3 sequences, more than 20% occurring once; the ten biggest clones make up approximately 22%. Sequencing used PBMCs or a T cell subset sorted from them (not recorded which). The receptors were gathered from a man between 18 and 29 years old who had mild COVID-19 (a few samples of this study predate the infection). Cell type and time point are not known.

A few counts support this clonotype. This sequence joins TRBV12-3 or TRBV12-4 and TRBJ1-2, with unresolved D. The CDR3 covers 13 residues. Trimming stripped 5 bases from V and 0 bases from J, with 7 bases between. In DNA, the CDR3 is TGTGCCAGCAGTCAGGACTCTAACTATGGCTACACCTTC. Translation: CASSQDSNYGYTF.

This chain links TRBV20-1 with TRBJ2-3, with 8 bases that match TRBD1. The junction had 6 bases not matched to a gene; V was cut back by 5 bases and J by 2 bases. CDR1 is DFQATT and CDR2 is SNEGSKA in the germline V gene (reference sequence). The CDR3 covers 14 residues. This CDR3 is CSARTGGTTDTQYF. DNA for the CDR3: TGCAGTGCTCGCACAGGGGGGACCACAGATACGCAGTATTTT.

This clonotype has at least ten counts. DNA of the CDR3: TGTGCCAGGAGGGGTTTAGCCAAAAACATTCAGTACTTC. Translating gives CARRGLAKNIQYF. The chain couples TRBV5-7 to TRBJ2-4, with D tentatively TRBD1 or TRBD2 (5 bases each). TRBV5-7 is an ORF, with its function uncertain. The CDR3 loop spans 13 amino acids. V gave up 8 bases and J gave up 0 bases, with 9 bases separating them.

This clonotype came up a few times. The chain has TRBV3-1 and TRBJ1-1; D unresolved. Trimming removed 3 bases from V and 3 bases from J, with 8 bases in between. Per germline, CDR1 LGHDT and CDR2 YNNKEL (reference sequence). CDR3 size: 13 residues. As DNA, the CDR3 is TGTGCCAGCAGCCATGACGGCCACACTGAAGCTTTCTTT. Translating gives CASSHDGHTEAFF.

The chain couples TRBV5-1 to TRBJ1-6; D is unresolved. This CDR3 has 16 residues. Looked up from germline, CDR1 is SGHRS and CDR2 is YFSETQ. V lost 3 bases, J lost 3 bases, and 13 bases lay in between. The CDR3 reads CASSSDSRGYNSPLHF. The CDR3 DNA is TGCGCCAGCAGCTCAGACTCTCGGGGCTATAATTCACCCCTCCACTTT.

This clonotype was recorded a few times. The chain is built from TRBV6-6 and TRBJ2-7; 10 bases match TRBD1. V lost 0 bases to trimming and J lost 3 bases; unmatched junction nucleotides: 2. The CDR3 has 15 residues. Germline assignment: CDR1 MNHNY and CDR2 SVGAGI (reference sequence). The CDR3 sequence: CASSYSGTGVYEQYV. The CDR3 DNA follows: TGTGCCAGCAGTTACTCGGGGACAGGGGTCTACGAGCAGTACGTC.

This clonotype was counted between two and nine times. This sequence joins TRBV20-1 and TRBJ2-3; D possibly matches TRBD1 or TRBD2 (5 bases each). Trimming removed 6 bases at V and 6 bases at J, with 16 bases between. Looked up from germline, CDR1 is DFQATT and CDR2 is SNEGSKA (reference sequence). This CDR3 comprises 13 residues. The CDR3 bases are TGCAGTGCAAGGGACCCACGGGTGGATACGCAGTATTTT. This sequence encodes CSARDPRVDTQYF.

The rearrangement uses TRBV18 and TRBJ2-1; D may be TRBD1 (6 bases). From germline, CDR1 is KGHSH and CDR2 LQKENI. This CDR3 comprises 16 residues. Trimming stripped 5 bases from V and 2 bases from J, with 16 bases between. The CDR3 protein is CASSSLDRQTYNEQFF. In DNA, the CDR3 is TGTGCCAGCTCATCCCTAGACAGGCAAACCTACAATGAGCAGTTCTTC.

This clonotype was observed a few times. V is TRBV7-9 and J is TRBJ1-2, with a weak D call TRBD1 (6 bases). Germline CDR1 and CDR2: SEHNR and FQNEAQ (reference sequence). Trimming took 4 bases from V and 8 from J, leaving 26 bases between them. The CDR3 is 17 residues long. The CDR3 region has the DNA TGTGCCAGCAGCTCAAGCGGGTATCAGGGGCTCAGCGTGGGCTACACCTTC. This translates into CASSSSGYQGLSVGYTF. Based on the CDR3 plus reference TRBV7-9 and TRBJ1-2, the full variable domain is DTGVSQNPRHKITKRGQNVTFRCDPISEHNRLYWYRQTLGQGPEFLTYFQNEAQLEKSRLLSDRFSAERPKGSFSTLEIQRTEQGDSAMYLCASSSSGYQGLSVGYTFGSGTRLTVV.

This clonotype appeared a few times. V gene TRBV12-3 or TRBV12-4 combines with J gene TRBJ1-5, with D tentatively TRBD1 (6 bases). The CDR3 length is 13 residues. V lost 7 bases to trimming and J lost 4 bases, with 11 bases between them. In nucleotides, the CDR3 is TGTGCCAGCAAGGGCAGGGGAAATCAGCCCCAGCATTTT. Protein product: CASKGRGNQPQHF.

The J gene is TRBJ2-5, the V gene TRBV28, with 9 bases fitting TRBD1. V shed 5 bases and J 7 bases; nucleotides not matched to a gene: 5. This CDR3 contains 13 residues. Germline V CDR1 and CDR2: MDHEN, SYDVKM. The CDR3 is CASSTGGDVTQYF. CDR3 in DNA: TGTGCCAGCAGTACAGGGGGCGATGTGACCCAGTACTTC.

This rearrangement joins TRBV7-3 to TRBJ2-1; TRBD2 aligns across 13 bases. V was clipped by 6 bases and J by 2 bases; unmatched bases: 7. Per germline, CDR1 SGHTA and CDR2 FQGTGA. This CDR3 is built from 17 residues. The CDR3 DNA follows: TGTGCCAGCAGATTACGTGGGACTAGCGGGACCTACAATGAGCAGTTCTTC. It translates to CASRLRGTSGTYNEQFF.

The V call is TRBV6-5, the J call TRBJ1-4; 8 bases are shared with TRBD1. Germline V gives CDR1 MNHEY, CDR2 SVGAGI. Trimming cost V 6 bases and J 7 bases; bases outside gene matches: 13. This CDR3 is 16 amino acids long. CDR3 sequence: CASRPSGGGNGEKLFF. The CDR3 nucleotides are TGTGCCAGCAGACCCTCAGGGGGCGGAAATGGTGAAAAACTGTTTTTT.

This clonotype was seen a handful of times. This chain joins TRBV28 and TRBJ1-1, with a weak D call TRBD1 (6 bases). V lost 2 bases to trimming and J lost 1 base, with 11 bases between them. Per the germline V gene, CDR1 is MDHEN and CDR2 is SYDVKM. The CDR3 covers 15 residues. The CDR3 DNA reads as TGTGCCAGCAGTTTAAGAGGGGGAGGGAACACTGAAGCTTTCTTT. It translates to CASSLRGGGNTEAFF.